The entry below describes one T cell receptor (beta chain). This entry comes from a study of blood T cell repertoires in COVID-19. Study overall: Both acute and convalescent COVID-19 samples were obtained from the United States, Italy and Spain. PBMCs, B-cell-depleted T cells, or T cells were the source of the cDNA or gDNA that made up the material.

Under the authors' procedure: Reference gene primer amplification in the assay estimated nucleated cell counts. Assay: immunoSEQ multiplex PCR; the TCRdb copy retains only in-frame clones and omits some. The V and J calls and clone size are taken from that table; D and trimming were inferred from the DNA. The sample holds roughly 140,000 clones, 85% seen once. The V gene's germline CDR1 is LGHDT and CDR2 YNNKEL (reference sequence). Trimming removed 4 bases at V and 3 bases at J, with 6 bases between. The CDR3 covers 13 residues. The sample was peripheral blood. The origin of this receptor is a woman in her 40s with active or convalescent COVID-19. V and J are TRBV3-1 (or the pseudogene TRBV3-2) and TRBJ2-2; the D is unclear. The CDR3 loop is CASSRVYTGELFF. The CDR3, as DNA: TGTGCCAGCAGCCGCGTCTACACCGGGGAGCTGTTTTTT.